The next 23 T cell receptor beta chains were all read from a single sample in a study of cytomegalovirus exposure and HLA in healthy donors. PCR employed 60 Vbeta and 13 Jbeta primers. Profiled with immunoSEQ multiplex PCR; TCRdb holds only in-frame clones, not every one. The table records approximately 110,000 clones, around 67% of them present only once. Sequences were obtained from PBMCs. The receptors here all came from a man aged 55 to 70 in good health and CMV-seropositive.

The V and J genes are TRBV5-1 and TRBJ2-5; 8 bases are shared with TRBD2. The CDR3 totals 15 residues. Germline assignment: CDR1 SGHRS and CDR2 YFSETQ. V trimming: 3 bases; J trimming: 5 bases; junction bases outside the gene matches: 9. CDR3 sequence (DNA): TGCGCCAGCAGCTCCCAAAACGGGGGGGCCGAGACCCAGTACTTC. It is translated as CASSSQNGGAETQYF.

V gene TRBV6-6 combines with J gene TRBJ2-5; 7 bases line up with TRBD1. The CDR3 contains 13 residues. Germline CDR1 and CDR2: MNHNY and SVGAGI (reference sequence). V shed 8 bases and J 6 bases; nucleotides not matched to a gene: 9. The CDR3, as DNA: TGTGCCAGCCGGGACAGATGGAGGAAGACCCAGTACTTC. Amino acid sequence: CASRDRWRKTQYF.

This sequence joins TRBV4-2 and TRBJ1-4, with D perhaps matching TRBD1 (5 bases). With 1 base removed from V and 11 bases from J, the gap between germline ends came to 14 bases. CDR1 and CDR2 from the germline V gene are LGHNA and YNFKEQ. The CDR3 sequence is 14 residues long. CDR3 coding DNA: TGTGCCAGCAGCCAAGGGGACTCTGGGGAGAAACTGTTTTTT. It translates to CASSQGDSGEKLFF.

The rearrangement joins TRBV9 to TRBJ2-3; 10 bases fit TRBD2. The CDR3 loop spans 15 amino acids. V shed 0 bases and J 6 bases; nucleotides not matched to a gene: 4. Germline CDR1 is SGDLS and CDR2 is YYNGEE. The CDR3 nucleotides read TGTGCCAGCAGCGTAGCAGCGGGGGGGCCGGATACGCAGTATTTT. Encoded protein: CASSVAAGGPDTQYF.

CDR3 loop: CASSSQGHEQYF. DNA for the CDR3: TGTGCCAGCAGCTCCCAGGGCCACGAGCAGTACTTC. This chain links TRBV13 with TRBJ2-7; TRBD1 is a possible D gene (5 bases). The CDR3 covers 12 residues. V was trimmed by 4 bases and J by 5 bases, leaving 9 bases between them. CDR1 is PRHDT, CDR2 FYEKMQ, per germline (reference sequence). Together with reference TRBV13 and TRBJ2-7, the CDR3 gives the full variable domain: AAGVIQSPRHLIKEKRETATLKCYPIPRHDTVYWYQQGPGQDPQFLISFYEKMQSDKGSIPDRFSAQQFSDYHSELNMSSLELGDSALYFCASSSQGHEQYFGPGTRLTVT.

This clone was recorded only once. V gene TRBV19 combines with J gene TRBJ2-7, with TRBD1 matching over 8 bases. The CDR3 totals 16 residues. J gave up 2 bases and V 5 bases, and 11 bases lay outside the gene matches. CDR1 and CDR2 (germline): LNHDA, SQIVND (reference sequence). The CDR3 sequence is CASSRAAGGDPYEQYF. Written as DNA, the CDR3 is TGTGCCAGTAGTCGAGCAGCAGGGGGCGATCCCTACGAGCAGTACTTC.

The chain uses TRBV10-3 and TRBJ1-4; tentative D call: TRBD1 (6 bases). Per germline, CDR1 ENHRY and CDR2 SYGVKD. The CDR3 totals 14 residues. The ends were cut back, 6 bases at V and 5 bases at J, with 13 bases in the middle. In nucleotides, the CDR3 is TGTGCCATCAGCAGTACAGGGAGAAATGAAAAACTGTTTTTT. Translated, it gives CAISSTGRNEKLFF.

This clone was seen a handful of times. The gene calls are TRBV6-6 and TRBJ1-3; 8 bases agree with TRBD1. This CDR3 is built from 16 residues. Germline V CDR1 and CDR2: MNHNY, SVGAGI (reference sequence). Losses at the gene ends were 1 base for V and 3 bases for J; bases not matched to a gene: 5. CDR3 protein: CASSYFPGGIGNTIYF. CDR3 in DNA: TGTGCCAGCAGTTACTTCCCAGGGGGCATTGGAAACACCATATATTTT.

A few counts support this clone. V and J are TRBV10-3 and TRBJ2-5; 9 bases are a match to TRBD2. The CDR3 extends over 17 amino acids. The ends lost 2 bases at V and 3 bases at J; junction bases unmatched: 10. The germline CDR1 and CDR2 sequences are ENHRY and SYGVKD. Here the CDR3 DNA reads TGTGCCATCAGTGAGGGTGGAGCGGGGGGAAAAGAAGAGACCCAGTACTTC. It specifies CAISEGGAGGKEETQYF.

This clone showed up just once. The V and J genes are TRBV2 and TRBJ2-3; a possible D gene is TRBD1 (5 bases). Germline loops: CDR1 SNHLY, CDR2 FYNNEI. The V end was cut by 6 bases, the J end by 3 bases, with 13 bases between. This CDR3 is 14 amino acids long. CDR3 amino acids: CASRPQGWTDTQYF. As DNA, the CDR3 is TGTGCCAGCAGACCCCAGGGTTGGACAGATACGCAGTATTTT.

CDR3 protein: CASSQDPQGLAGGRSIQYF. For the CDR3, the DNA is TGCGCCAGCAGCCAAGATCCCCAGGGACTAGCGGGGGGGCGTAGCATTCAGTACTTC. V and J are TRBV4-1 and TRBJ2-4; 16 bases match TRBD2. CDR1 is MGHRA and CDR2 is YSYEKL in the germline V gene. CDR3 length: 19 residues. V was pared by 0 bases and J by 9 bases, with 11 bases of the junction left unmatched.

The chain employs TRBV5-1 and TRBJ1-4; the match to TRBD1 covers 7 bases. CDR1 SGHRS and CDR2 YFSETQ come from the germline V gene. The length of the CDR3 is 18 residues. V was pared by 1 base and J by 10 bases, with 19 bases of the junction left unmatched. The CDR3 DNA follows: TGCGCCAGCAGCTTGTTTCCTGACAGGGCCGGAATCGACGGAAAACTGTTTTTT. It yields the protein CASSLFPDRAGIDGKLFF.

The V gene is TRBV6-1, the J gene TRBJ1-5; TRBD1 matches 7 bases. V lost 4 bases, J lost 7 bases, and 4 bases stayed unmatched. From germline, CDR1 is MNHNS and CDR2 SASEGT. This CDR3 comprises 13 residues. The CDR3 is CASSADREQPQHF. Here the CDR3 DNA reads TGTGCCAGCAGTGCCGACAGGGAACAGCCCCAGCATTTT.

This chain joins TRBV2 and TRBJ1-4, with TRBD1 as a possible D gene (6 bases). Per germline, CDR1 SNHLY and CDR2 FYNNEI. The CDR3 sequence is 13 residues long. The germline V and J ends were trimmed by 2 bases and 10 bases, with 11 bases remaining between them. CDR3: CASSEQGLGKLFF. CDR3 coding DNA: TGTGCCAGCAGTGAACAGGGGCTGGGAAAACTGTTTTTT.

V and J are TRBV5-1 and TRBJ2-5, with 8 nucleotides matching TRBD2. Germline lookup yields CDR1 SGHRS and CDR2 YFSETQ. V was pared by 0 bases and J by 4 bases, with 8 bases of the junction left unmatched. This CDR3 is 16 amino acids long. CDR3 nucleotide sequence: TGCGCCAGCAGCTTGGCCATTGCGGGGGGAATAGAGACCCAGTACTTC. Encoded protein: CASSLAIAGGIETQYF.

The chain has TRBV29-1 and TRBJ2-5; D is undetermined. Trimming left V 4 bases short and J 1 base short, with 7 bases between. Germline assignment: CDR1 SQVTM and CDR2 ANQGSEA. The length of the CDR3 is 12 residues. CDR3: CSVGAIQETQYF. CDR3 sequence (DNA): TGCAGCGTTGGCGCCATCCAAGAGACCCAGTACTTC.

The gene calls are TRBV27 and TRBJ2-7, with TRBD1 as a possible D gene (5 bases). This CDR3 spans 15 amino acids. V was cut by 7 bases and J by 1 base, with 17 bases left in between. Germline V lookup: CDR1 MNHEY, CDR2 SMNVEV (reference sequence). The CDR3 bases are TGTGCCAGCATCTTGGGGCGCCAGGTATCCTACGAGCAGTACTTC. Its protein product is CASILGRQVSYEQYF.

The chain has TRBV2 and TRBJ2-2; D is perhaps TRBD1 (6 bases). The germline gives CDR1 SNHLY, CDR2 FYNNEI. Trimming cost V 8 bases and J 7 bases, with 14 bases left between them. This CDR3 has 13 amino acids. The CDR3 region has the DNA TGTGCCAGCGGGAAGGGGGTCGGCGGGGAGCTGTTTTTT. This translates into CASGKGVGGELFF. The full variable domain, in which reference TRBV2 and TRBJ2-2 provide the parts outside the CDR3, is EPEVTQTPSHQVTQMGQEVILRCVPISNHLYFYWYRQILGQKVEFLVSFYNNEISEKSEIFDDQFSVERPDGSNFTLKIRSTKLEDSAMYFCASGKGVGGELFFGEGSRLTVL.

The V and J genes are TRBV2 and TRBJ2-3; tentative D call: TRBD2 (6 bases). In germline, CDR1 is SNHLY, CDR2 FYNNEI. V lost 4 bases and J 10 bases, leaving 15 bases between the germline ends. The CDR3 is 13 amino acids. The CDR3 bases are TGTGCCAGCAGTGTAAGGGACTCGGGGGCGCAGTATTTT. Translating it yields CASSVRDSGAQYF.

V is TRBV7-8 and J is TRBJ1-6; no definite D call. V was clipped by 5 bases and J by 6 bases, with 5 bases between them. Germline CDR1 and CDR2: SGHVS and FQNEAQ. The CDR3 covers 12 residues. The CDR3 protein is CASSRPNSPLHF. The DNA for the CDR3 is TGTGCCAGCAGCCGTCCTAATTCACCCCTCCACTTT.

The V gene is TRBV28, the J gene TRBJ1-5, with D uncertain. V was shortened by 6 bases and J by 4 bases, with 10 bases between the two germline ends. The CDR3 spans 13 residues. Looked up from germline, CDR1 is MDHEN and CDR2 is SYDVKM. Here the CDR3 DNA reads TGTGCCAGCAGAAGGACGGGAAATCAGCCCCAGCATTTT. Translated, it gives CASRRTGNQPQHF.

The sample holds one count of this clone. This chain uses TRBV27 with TRBJ2-7, with 7 bases identical to TRBD1. Germline assignment: CDR1 MNHEY and CDR2 SMNVEV (reference sequence). The ends lost 6 bases at V and 5 bases at J; junction bases unmatched: 7. The CDR3 totals 13 residues. CDR3 DNA sequence: TGTGCCAGCAGCGCCATGACAGGGAACGAGCAGTACTTC. Translation gives CASSAMTGNEQYF.

The V gene is TRBV6-4, the J gene TRBJ2-2; D may be TRBD2 (5 bases). The CDR3 consists of 14 residues. CDR1 and CDR2 (germline): MRHNA, SNTAGT. V shed 4 bases and J shed 2 bases, with 8 bases lying between them. CDR3 nucleotide sequence: TGTGCCAGCAGTGGAGGGATTAACACCGGGGAGCTGTTTTTT. This gives the protein CASSGGINTGELFF.